This T cell receptor (beta chain) was identified in a study of identical twins. The CDR3 length is 15 residues. Germline V gene data show CDR1 as SNHLY and CDR2 as FYNNEI. The ends were cut back, 7 bases at V and 0 bases at J, with 13 bases in the middle. TCRdb re-derived calls from the 5' RACE reads in MiXCR, one entry per CDR3 protein. The data show about 530,000 distinct CDR3 sequences, 20% to 25% seen once. This clonotype has a handful of counts. This sample was shared with a second study, whose subject was yellow fever vaccine responses in identical twins.

The TCR originated in a woman aged 18-35 years in good health. Sample: CD4+ T cells sorted from blood. The rearrangement joins TRBV2 to TRBJ2-1, with a tentative D call TRBD2 (5 bases). DNA for the CDR3: TGTGCCAGCAATGGAGCGGCCTCCTCCTACAATGAGCAGTTCTTC. Amino acid sequence: CASNGAASSYNEQFF. Together with reference TRBV2 and TRBJ2-1, the CDR3 gives the full variable domain: EPEVTQTPSHQVTQMGQEVILRCVPISNHLYFYWYRQILGQKVEFLVSFYNNEISEKSEIFDDQFSVERPDGSNFTLKIRSTKLEDSAMYFCASNGAASSYNEQFFGPGTRLTVL.